Listed below are T cell receptor beta chains from one sample, sequenced in a study of blood T cell repertoires in COVID-19. Generated by immunoSEQ multiplex PCR, the TCRdb table keeps only in-frame clones and is missing some. The sample has 410,000 or so clones; 86% are singletons. Input material: peripheral blood. All receptors come from a woman aged 25-40 years with active or convalescent COVID-19. Both conserved end residues are part of each CDR3. A D gene is named only where the DNA matches it firmly. Clone size is shown for a subset of rows, as once, few, many or a class of expanded clone.

d_gene: TRBD1
abundance: .
v_gene: TRBV7-2
j_gene: TRBJ2-1
CDR3aa: CASSLDTGANEQFF
CDR3nt: TGTGCCAGCAGCTTAGATACAGGGGCGAATGAGCAGTTCTTC

d_gene: TRBD1
abundance: .
v_gene: TRBV7-2
j_gene: TRBJ2-7
CDR3aa: CASRPTGGAYEQYF
CDR3nt: TGTGCCAGCAGACCTACAGGGGGCGCCTACGAGCAGTACTTC

d_gene: TRBD1
abundance: .
v_gene: TRBV5-1
j_gene: TRBJ1-1
CDR3aa: CASSLGGTGTIEAFF
CDR3nt: TGCGCCAGCAGCTTGGGAGGGACAGGAACGATTGAAGCTTTCTTT

d_gene: .
abundance: .
v_gene: TRBV7-2
j_gene: TRBJ1-6
CDR3aa: CASSLESGYNSPLHF
CDR3nt: TGTGCCAGCAGCTTAGAGTCGGGGTATAATTCACCCCTCCACTTT

d_gene: .
abundance: .
v_gene: TRBV18
j_gene: TRBJ1-2
CDR3aa: CASSPAGEGYGYTF
CDR3nt: TGTGCCAGCTCACCCGCGGGGGAGGGCTATGGCTACACCTTC

d_gene: TRBD1
abundance: .
v_gene: TRBV5-1
j_gene: TRBJ2-1
CDR3aa: CASGGDRGLQQFF
CDR3nt: TGCGCCAGCGGGGGGGACAGGGGACTTCAGCAGTTCTTC

d_gene: .
abundance: few
v_gene: TRBV4-1
j_gene: TRBJ1-6
CDR3aa: CASSQDHRAYNSPLHF
CDR3nt: TGCGCCAGCAGCCAAGATCACAGAGCTTATAATTCACCCCTCCACTTT

d_gene: TRBD1
abundance: .
v_gene: TRBV18
j_gene: TRBJ1-1
CDR3aa: CASSPKQGLSPHVQAFF
CDR3nt: TGTGCCAGCTCACCGAAACAGGGGTTGAGCCCCCACGTGCAAGCTTTCTTT

d_gene: .
abundance: once
v_gene: TRBV6-5
j_gene: TRBJ2-3
CDR3aa: CASKPPGGTDTQYF
CDR3nt: TGTGCCAGCAAACCACCCGGGGGCACAGATACGCAGTATTTT

d_gene: .
abundance: .
v_gene: TRBV10-3
j_gene: TRBJ1-3
CDR3aa: CAIGLGVSGNTIYF
CDR3nt: TGTGCCATTGGATTGGGAGTATCTGGAAACACCATATATTTT

d_gene: TRBD1
abundance: .
v_gene: TRBV7-2
j_gene: TRBJ1-2
CDR3aa: CASSLAETGSWGYTF
CDR3nt: TGTGCCAGCAGCTTAGCAGAGACAGGGTCGTGGGGCTACACCTTC

d_gene: TRBD1
abundance: .
v_gene: TRBV27
j_gene: TRBJ1-4
CDR3aa: CASSLLGQGGEKLFF
CDR3nt: TGTGCCAGCAGTTTACTGGGACAGGGGGGTGAAAAACTGTTTTTT

d_gene: .
abundance: .
v_gene: TRBV7-9
j_gene: TRBJ1-1
CDR3aa: CASSFRSSDTEAFF
CDR3nt: TGTGCCAGCAGCTTCAGGTCTAGCGACACTGAAGCTTTCTTT

d_gene: TRBD1
abundance: .
v_gene: TRBV6-5
j_gene: TRBJ1-2
CDR3aa: CASRGDRAHGYTF
CDR3nt: TGTGCCAGCAGGGGGGACAGGGCCCATGGCTACACCTTC

d_gene: TRBD1
abundance: .
v_gene: TRBV6-5
j_gene: TRBJ2-7
CDR3aa: CASSASRGQGGEQYF
CDR3nt: TGTGCCAGCAGCGCTTCGCGAGGACAGGGGGGAGAGCAGTACTTC

d_gene: .
abundance: .
v_gene: TRBV3-1/TRBV3-2
j_gene: TRBJ2-1
CDR3aa: CASSQDSVLGIPYNEQFF
CDR3nt: TGTGCCAGCAGCCAAGATTCAGTACTAGGGATTCCCTACAATGAGCAGTTCTTC

d_gene: .
abundance: .
v_gene: TRBV7-9
j_gene: TRBJ2-1
CDR3aa: CASSLASWTYNEQFF
CDR3nt: TGTGCCAGCAGCTTGGCTAGCTGGACCTACAATGAGCAGTTCTTC

d_gene: TRBD1
abundance: .
v_gene: TRBV29-1
j_gene: TRBJ1-1
CDR3aa: CSGGGQATEAFF
CDR3nt: TGCAGCGGGGGGGGACAGGCCACTGAAGCTTTCTTT

d_gene: TRBD1
abundance: .
v_gene: TRBV6-5
j_gene: TRBJ1-4
CDR3aa: CASSYSTGVNEKLFF
CDR3nt: TGTGCCAGCAGTTACTCAACAGGGGTCAATGAAAAACTGTTTTTT

d_gene: TRBD1
abundance: .
v_gene: TRBV19
j_gene: TRBJ2-5
CDR3aa: CASSMQGAYETQYF
CDR3nt: TGTGCCAGTAGTATGCAGGGGGCGTATGAGACCCAGTACTTC

d_gene: .
abundance: once
v_gene: TRBV5-4
j_gene: TRBJ2-3
CDR3aa: CASGQYTDTQYF
CDR3nt: TGTGCCAGCGGGCAGTACACAGATACGCAGTATTTT

d_gene: .
abundance: .
v_gene: TRBV12-3/TRBV12-4
j_gene: TRBJ1-1
CDR3aa: CASLPTVNTEAFF
CDR3nt: TGTGCCAGCCTCCCGACTGTGAACACTGAAGCTTTCTTT

d_gene: .
abundance: .
v_gene: TRBV19
j_gene: TRBJ2-4
CDR3aa: CASSRGTKNIQYF
CDR3nt: TGTGCCAGTAGCAGGGGAACCAAAAACATTCAGTACTTC

d_gene: .
abundance: .
v_gene: TRBV6-5
j_gene: TRBJ1-1
CDR3aa: CASSLTGEAFF
CDR3nt: TGTGCCAGCAGTCTTACAGGGGAAGCTTTCTTT

d_gene: .
abundance: .
v_gene: TRBV3-1/TRBV3-2
j_gene: TRBJ1-2
CDR3aa: CASSLHRVSYTF
CDR3nt: TGTGCCAGCAGCCTCCACAGGGTGAGCTACACCTTC

d_gene: TRBD2
abundance: .
v_gene: TRBV18
j_gene: TRBJ2-1
CDR3aa: CASSRTSGQFF
CDR3nt: TGTGCCAGCTCACGGACTAGCGGTCAGTTCTTC

d_gene: .
abundance: few
v_gene: TRBV6-1
j_gene: TRBJ1-4
CDR3aa: CASSEPGTNEKLFF
CDR3nt: TGTGCCAGCAGTGAACCCGGGACTAATGAAAAACTGTTTTTT

d_gene: .
abundance: once
v_gene: TRBV19
j_gene: TRBJ1-2
CDR3aa: CASTNTGLQLANYGYTF
CDR3nt: TGTGCCAGTACCAATACAGGGTTGCAGTTAGCTAACTATGGCTACACCTTC

d_gene: TRBD2
abundance: .
v_gene: TRBV6-6
j_gene: TRBJ2-3
CDR3aa: CASSGAGRVTDTQYF
CDR3nt: TGTGCCAGCAGCGGAGCGGGGCGCGTCACAGATACGCAGTATTTT

d_gene: .
abundance: few
v_gene: TRBV30
j_gene: TRBJ1-6
CDR3aa: CACQGTFNSPLHF
CDR3nt: TGTGCCTGTCAGGGGACCTTTAATTCACCCCTCCACTTT

d_gene: .
abundance: .
v_gene: TRBV14
j_gene: TRBJ1-5
CDR3aa: CASSPQGRQPQHF
CDR3nt: TGTGCCAGCAGCCCCCAGGGAAGACAGCCCCAGCATTTT

d_gene: .
abundance: .
v_gene: TRBV7-9
j_gene: TRBJ2-5
CDR3aa: CASTYLGTQYF
CDR3nt: TGTGCCAGCACCTACCTCGGGACACAGTACTTC

d_gene: .
abundance: .
v_gene: TRBV4-1
j_gene: TRBJ2-7
CDR3aa: CASSQGSNEQYF
CDR3nt: TGCGCCAGCAGCCAAGGTTCCAACGAGCAGTACTTC

d_gene: .
abundance: few
v_gene: TRBV3-1/TRBV3-2
j_gene: TRBJ1-2
CDR3aa: CASSSSEGLGYTF
CDR3nt: TGTGCCAGCAGCTCCTCTGAGGGATTGGGCTACACCTTC

d_gene: .
abundance: .
v_gene: TRBV7-7
j_gene: TRBJ2-1
CDR3aa: CASSSPGENEQFF
CDR3nt: TGTGCCAGCAGCTCCCCGGGGGAGAATGAGCAGTTCTTC

d_gene: .
abundance: .
v_gene: TRBV6-5
j_gene: TRBJ1-5
CDR3aa: CASSYGAGDQPQHF
CDR3nt: TGTGCCAGCAGTTACGGGGCTGGAGATCAGCCCCAGCATTTT

d_gene: .
abundance: .
v_gene: TRBV19
j_gene: TRBJ1-1
CDR3aa: CASSIAWGGTEAFF
CDR3nt: TGTGCCAGTAGTATAGCTTGGGGGGGCACTGAAGCTTTCTTT

d_gene: .
abundance: .
v_gene: TRBV5-1
j_gene: TRBJ2-3
CDR3aa: CASSHSGGNTDTQYF
CDR3nt: TGCGCCAGCAGCCACAGCGGCGGGAACACAGATACGCAGTATTTT

d_gene: .
abundance: .
v_gene: TRBV16
j_gene: TRBJ1-2
CDR3aa: CASSQSTANYGYTF
CDR3nt: TGTGCCAGCAGCCAATCGACTGCTAACTATGGCTACACCTTC

d_gene: TRBD1
abundance: few
v_gene: TRBV6-5
j_gene: TRBJ1-1
CDR3aa: CASTGQGGTEAFF
CDR3nt: TGTGCCAGCACAGGACAGGGTGGTACTGAAGCTTTCTTT

d_gene: .
abundance: .
v_gene: TRBV3-1/TRBV3-2
j_gene: TRBJ1-1
CDR3aa: CASSQVGGDTEAFF
CDR3nt: TGTGCCAGCAGCCAAGTTGGGGGGGACACTGAAGCTTTCTTT

d_gene: TRBD1
abundance: .
v_gene: TRBV7-9
j_gene: TRBJ1-2
CDR3aa: CASSLEGTGTYGYTF
CDR3nt: TGTGCCAGCAGCTTAGAGGGGACAGGCACCTATGGCTACACCTTC

d_gene: .
abundance: .
v_gene: TRBV6-5
j_gene: TRBJ1-2
CDR3aa: CASSRDYGYTF
CDR3nt: TGTGCCAGCAGCCGGGACTATGGCTACACCTTC

d_gene: .
abundance: .
v_gene: TRBV6-1
j_gene: TRBJ1-5
CDR3aa: CASSVGGVAGNQPQHF
CDR3nt: TGTGCCAGCAGTGTTGGGGGGGTTGCGGGCAATCAGCCCCAGCATTTT

d_gene: TRBD2
abundance: .
v_gene: TRBV9
j_gene: TRBJ2-7
CDR3aa: CASSVATREGLAGGVQYEQYF
CDR3nt: TGTGCCAGCAGCGTAGCTACAAGGGAGGGACTAGCGGGGGGTGTCCAGTACGAGCAGTACTTC

d_gene: .
abundance: .
v_gene: TRBV27
j_gene: TRBJ1-2
CDR3aa: CASSLYGSHGYTF
CDR3nt: TGTGCCAGCAGTTTATACGGGTCACATGGCTACACCTTC

d_gene: TRBD1
abundance: few
v_gene: TRBV5-1
j_gene: TRBJ1-2
CDR3aa: CASSLALGQGADGYTF
CDR3nt: TGCGCCAGCAGCTTGGCCCTAGGACAGGGGGCAGATGGCTACACCTTC

d_gene: TRBD2
abundance: .
v_gene: TRBV2
j_gene: TRBJ2-3
CDR3aa: CASRVAGLEDTQYF
CDR3nt: TGTGCCAGCAGGGTAGCGGGATTGGAAGATACGCAGTATTTT

d_gene: TRBD1
abundance: .
v_gene: TRBV27
j_gene: TRBJ1-4
CDR3aa: CASSSYRDRDEKLFF
CDR3nt: TGTGCCAGCAGTTCTTACCGGGACAGGGATGAAAAACTGTTTTTT

d_gene: .
abundance: .
v_gene: TRBV3-1/TRBV3-2
j_gene: TRBJ1-2
CDR3aa: CASTQGNYGYTF
CDR3nt: TGTGCCAGTACCCAGGGGAACTATGGCTACACCTTC

d_gene: TRBD2
abundance: .
v_gene: TRBV2
j_gene: TRBJ2-1
CDR3aa: CASSARSGRADEQFF
CDR3nt: TGTGCCAGCAGTGCCCGAAGCGGGAGAGCCGATGAGCAGTTCTTC